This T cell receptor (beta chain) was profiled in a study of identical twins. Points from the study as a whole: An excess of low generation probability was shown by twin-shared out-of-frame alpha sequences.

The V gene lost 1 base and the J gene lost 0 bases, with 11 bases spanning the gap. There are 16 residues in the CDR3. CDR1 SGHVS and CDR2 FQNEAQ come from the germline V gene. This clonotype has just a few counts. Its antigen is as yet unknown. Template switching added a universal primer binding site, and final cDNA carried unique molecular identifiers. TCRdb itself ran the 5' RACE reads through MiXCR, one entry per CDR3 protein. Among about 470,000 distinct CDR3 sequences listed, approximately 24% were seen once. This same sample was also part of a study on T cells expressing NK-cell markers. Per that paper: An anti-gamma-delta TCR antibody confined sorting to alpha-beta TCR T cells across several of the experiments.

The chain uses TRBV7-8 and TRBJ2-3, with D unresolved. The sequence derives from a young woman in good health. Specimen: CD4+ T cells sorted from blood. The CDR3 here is CASSLETGFSTDTQYF. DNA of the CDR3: TGTGCCAGCAGCTTAGAGACGGGCTTTAGCACAGATACGCAGTATTTT.